This is a list of T cell receptor beta chains from one sample in a study of shared clonotypes between healthy human individuals. Repertoires were generated with immunoSEQ multiplex PCR, while TCRdb's copy carries only in-frame clones and drops some. The sample has about 2,500,000 clones, around nine tenths seen once. The source material was naive CD4+ T cells sorted from blood. The receptors here all came from a man younger than 35 in good health. CDR3s include the opening cysteine and the closing phenylalanine or tryptophan. A D gene is named only where the DNA matches it firmly. A row's size may be missing; if present it is once, few, many or a size class.

V gene: TRBV30; J gene: TRBJ2-3; CDR3 length: 16; D gene: NA; clone size: NA; CDR3 DNA: TGTGCCTGGAGTGTATCCGTCTCTGGCAGCACAGATACGCAGTATTTT; CDR3 protein: CAWSVSVSGSTDTQYF
V gene: TRBV2; J gene: TRBJ1-5; CDR3 length: 12; D gene: NA; clone size: few; CDR3 DNA: TGTGCCAGCAACAAGGGAAATCAGCCCCAGCATTTT; CDR3 protein: CASNKGNQPQHF
V gene: TRBV30; J gene: TRBJ2-7; CDR3 length: 12; D gene: NA; clone size: NA; CDR3 DNA: TGTGCCTTCGGACAGAGCTCCTACGAGCAGTACTTC; CDR3 protein: CAFGQSSYEQYF
V gene: TRBV15; J gene: TRBJ2-1; CDR3 length: 16; D gene: NA; clone size: once; CDR3 DNA: TGTGCCACCAGCAGAGATCCCGTAGTATTGTACAATGAGCAGTTCTTC; CDR3 protein: CATSRDPVVLYNEQFF
V gene: TRBV19; J gene: TRBJ1-5; CDR3 length: 15; D gene: NA; clone size: NA; CDR3 DNA: TGTGCCAGTAGTATAGCGATACAGCGCAATCAGCCCCAGCATTTT; CDR3 protein: CASSIAIQRNQPQHF
V gene: TRBV5-3; J gene: TRBJ2-2; CDR3 length: 16; D gene: TRBD1; clone size: NA; CDR3 DNA: TGTGCCAGAAGCTTTATTAGGACAGGGCCTACCGGGGAGCTGTTTTTT; CDR3 protein: CARSFIRTGPTGELFF
V gene: TRBV5-5; J gene: TRBJ2-7; CDR3 length: 13; D gene: NA; clone size: NA; CDR3 DNA: TGTGCCAGCAGCTCACTCTGGTACGGCGAGCAGTACTTC; CDR3 protein: CASSSLWYGEQYF
V gene: TRBV4-2; J gene: TRBJ1-1; CDR3 length: 13; D gene: NA; clone size: NA; CDR3 DNA: TGTGCCAGCAGCCAAAGTCCAGGGTTTGAAGCTTTCTTT; CDR3 protein: CASSQSPGFEAFF
V gene: TRBV19; J gene: TRBJ2-3; CDR3 length: 14; D gene: TRBD2; clone size: NA; CDR3 DNA: TGTGCCAGTAGACTAGCGGGGTCCGAAGATACGCAGTATTTT; CDR3 protein: CASRLAGSEDTQYF
V gene: TRBV28; J gene: TRBJ1-2; CDR3 length: 12; D gene: TRBD1; clone size: NA; CDR3 DNA: TGTGCCAGCAGTCGAGGGACAGGGAGGTACACCTTC; CDR3 protein: CASSRGTGRYTF
V gene: TRBV30; J gene: TRBJ1-1; CDR3 length: 14; D gene: NA; clone size: NA; CDR3 DNA: TGTGCCTGGAGGGCAAAAGGGGCGACCACTGAAGCTTTCTTT; CDR3 protein: CAWRAKGATTEAFF
V gene: TRBV5-1; J gene: TRBJ2-1; CDR3 length: 15; D gene: TRBD2; clone size: NA; CDR3 DNA: TGCGCCAGCAGCGTGACCGGGACTAGCGGGGGGGAGCAGTTCTTC; CDR3 protein: CASSVTGTSGGEQFF
V gene: TRBV5-8; J gene: TRBJ2-7; CDR3 length: 18; D gene: TRBD2; clone size: NA; CDR3 DNA: TGTGCCAGCAGCTTCCCGGGACTAGCGGGAGCCCTAACCTACGAGCAGTACTTC; CDR3 protein: CASSFPGLAGALTYEQYF
V gene: TRBV5-4; J gene: TRBJ2-4; CDR3 length: 16; D gene: NA; clone size: NA; CDR3 DNA: TGTGCCAGCAGCTCACCGGGCCCACTAGCCAAAAACATTCAGTACTTC; CDR3 protein: CASSSPGPLAKNIQYF
V gene: TRBV2; J gene: TRBJ2-2; CDR3 length: 16; D gene: NA; clone size: NA; CDR3 DNA: TGTGCCAGCAGACAAAACACAGGAGCGAACACCGGGGAGCTGTTTTTT; CDR3 protein: CASRQNTGANTGELFF
V gene: TRBV4-1; J gene: TRBJ2-7; CDR3 length: 18; D gene: TRBD1; clone size: NA; CDR3 DNA: TGCGCCAGCAGCCTCCCAGGGGGCCGGCGGGGAGAAACTTACGAGCAGTACTTC; CDR3 protein: CASSLPGGRRGETYEQYF
V gene: TRBV28; J gene: TRBJ1-3; CDR3 length: 12; D gene: NA; clone size: NA; CDR3 DNA: TGTGCCAGCAGTTTTGCAGGTAGCGGTGTATATTTT; CDR3 protein: CASSFAGSGVYF
V gene: TRBV19; J gene: TRBJ1-5; CDR3 length: 16; D gene: NA; clone size: NA; CDR3 DNA: TGTGCCAGTAGTATACCGGGGGGAGGAAGCAATCAGCCCCAGCATTTT; CDR3 protein: CASSIPGGGSNQPQHF
V gene: TRBV10-3; J gene: TRBJ2-7; CDR3 length: 13; D gene: TRBD2; clone size: NA; CDR3 DNA: TGTGCCGTAACTAGCGGGGGCTCCTACGAGCAGTACTTC; CDR3 protein: CAVTSGGSYEQYF
V gene: TRBV5-1; J gene: TRBJ1-6; CDR3 length: 17; D gene: TRBD1; clone size: NA; CDR3 DNA: TGCGCCAGCAGGTCAACTACGACAGGGGGATTTTATTCACCCCTCCACTTT; CDR3 protein: CASRSTTTGGFYSPLHF
V gene: TRBV10-3; J gene: TRBJ2-3; CDR3 length: 16; D gene: TRBD2; clone size: NA; CDR3 DNA: TGTGCCATCAGTAACCAGGGACTAGCGGGAGGAGATACGCAGTATTTT; CDR3 protein: CAISNQGLAGGDTQYF
V gene: TRBV18; J gene: TRBJ2-1; CDR3 length: 13; D gene: NA; clone size: NA; CDR3 DNA: TGTGCCAGCTCACCGACAGGGACTTATGAGCAGTTCTTC; CDR3 protein: CASSPTGTYEQFF
V gene: TRBV1; J gene: TRBJ1-4; CDR3 length: 16; D gene: NA; clone size: once; CDR3 DNA: TGCACCAGCAGCCTACCCGTGTGGGGGATGAATCAAAAACTGTTTTTT; CDR3 protein: CTSSLPVWGMNQKLFF
V gene: TRBV27; J gene: TRBJ1-3; CDR3 length: 16; D gene: NA; clone size: NA; CDR3 DNA: TGTGCCAGCAGTTTACCTTTCCGCTCCTCTGGAAACACCATATATTTT; CDR3 protein: CASSLPFRSSGNTIYF
V gene: TRBV25-1; J gene: TRBJ1-1; CDR3 length: 14; D gene: NA; clone size: NA; CDR3 DNA: TGTGCCAGCAGGACGACGGGCGGGAGCGCTGAAGCTTTCTTT; CDR3 protein: CASRTTGGSAEAFF
V gene: TRBV10-3; J gene: TRBJ1-6; CDR3 length: 16; D gene: TRBD1; clone size: NA; CDR3 DNA: TGTGCCATCAGTGGAGGGGACAGGCGAGATAATTCACCCCTCCACTTT; CDR3 protein: CAISGGDRRDNSPLHF
V gene: TRBV18; J gene: TRBJ1-1; CDR3 length: 13; D gene: NA; clone size: few; CDR3 DNA: TGTGCCAGCTCATCGACAGTAAACACTGAAGCTTTCTTT; CDR3 protein: CASSSTVNTEAFF
V gene: TRBV2; J gene: TRBJ1-1; CDR3 length: 14; D gene: NA; clone size: NA; CDR3 DNA: TGTGCCAGCAGTTGGGTCGACAGGAACACTGAAGCTTTCTTT; CDR3 protein: CASSWVDRNTEAFF
V gene: TRBV29-1; J gene: TRBJ2-6; CDR3 length: 17; D gene: TRBD1; clone size: NA; CDR3 DNA: TGCAGCGTTCCCCAGACAGGGGGGACCTCTGGGGCCAACGTCCTGACTTTC; CDR3 protein: CSVPQTGGTSGANVLTF
V gene: TRBV6-5; J gene: TRBJ2-7; CDR3 length: 16; D gene: NA; clone size: NA; CDR3 DNA: TGTGCCAGCAGTTATTCACTACCGGGACGACATTACGAGCAGTACTTC; CDR3 protein: CASSYSLPGRHYEQYF
V gene: TRBV11-2; J gene: TRBJ2-5; CDR3 length: 16; D gene: TRBD2; clone size: NA; CDR3 DNA: TGTGCCAGCAGCGTCACTAGCGGGAGGGTGCAAGAGACCCAGTACTTC; CDR3 protein: CASSVTSGRVQETQYF
V gene: TRBV19; J gene: TRBJ1-5; CDR3 length: 14; D gene: NA; clone size: NA; CDR3 DNA: TGTGCCAGTAGGGGAGGGGGAGGCAATCAGCCCCAGCATTTT; CDR3 protein: CASRGGGGNQPQHF
V gene: TRBV7-2; J gene: TRBJ1-6; CDR3 length: 15; D gene: TRBD1; clone size: NA; CDR3 DNA: TGTGCCAGCAGCGACGGACAGGGGGCAAGTTCACCCCTCCACTTT; CDR3 protein: CASSDGQGASSPLHF
V gene: TRBV27; J gene: TRBJ2-7; CDR3 length: 14; D gene: TRBD2; clone size: once; CDR3 DNA: TGTGCCAGCAGAAAGACTAGCGGGATTTACGAGCAGTACTTC; CDR3 protein: CASRKTSGIYEQYF
V gene: TRBV7-2; J gene: TRBJ2-1; CDR3 length: 16; D gene: TRBD2; clone size: once; CDR3 DNA: TGTGCCAGCAGCCCGGGGACTAGCGGGAGGGTCCGTGAGCAGTTCTTC; CDR3 protein: CASSPGTSGRVREQFF
V gene: TRBV7-9; J gene: TRBJ2-2; CDR3 length: 14; D gene: NA; clone size: NA; CDR3 DNA: TGTGCCAGCAGCTTTATTGACGACACCGGGGAGCTGTTTTTT; CDR3 protein: CASSFIDDTGELFF
V gene: TRBV19; J gene: TRBJ1-1; CDR3 length: 17; D gene: TRBD1; clone size: NA; CDR3 DNA: TGTGCCAGTAGTATCCTTAAGACAGGGGGGAAACGTACTGAAGCTTTCTTT; CDR3 protein: CASSILKTGGKRTEAFF
V gene: TRBV10-3; J gene: TRBJ1-6; CDR3 length: 15; D gene: NA; clone size: NA; CDR3 DNA: TGTGCCATCAGTGAGTCGGGGCAGTCAAATTCACCCCTCCACTTT; CDR3 protein: CAISESGQSNSPLHF
V gene: TRBV18; J gene: TRBJ1-1; CDR3 length: 15; D gene: NA; clone size: NA; CDR3 DNA: TGTGCCAGCTCAGAAACTACAGGGTTTGGCACTGAAGCTTTCTTT; CDR3 protein: CASSETTGFGTEAFF
V gene: TRBV4-1; J gene: TRBJ1-6; CDR3 length: 15; D gene: NA; clone size: NA; CDR3 DNA: TGCGCCAGCAGCCATCCCAGGGGTGACCGATCACCCCTCCACTTT; CDR3 protein: CASSHPRGDRSPLHF
V gene: TRBV7-2; J gene: TRBJ2-3; CDR3 length: 15; D gene: NA; clone size: NA; CDR3 DNA: TGTGCCAGCAGCTTCGACTGGGGGGCTCTGGATACGCAGTATTTT; CDR3 protein: CASSFDWGALDTQYF
V gene: TRBV5-1; J gene: TRBJ2-5; CDR3 length: 17; D gene: TRBD1; clone size: NA; CDR3 DNA: TGCGCCAGCAGCCATGGACAGGGGGGACGGGGCCAAGAGACCCAGTACTTC; CDR3 protein: CASSHGQGGRGQETQYF
V gene: TRBV5-1; J gene: TRBJ1-1; CDR3 length: 15; D gene: TRBD1; clone size: NA; CDR3 DNA: TGCGCCAGCAGCTCGATGACAGGGTGGGACACTGAAGCTTTCTTT; CDR3 protein: CASSSMTGWDTEAFF
V gene: TRBV19; J gene: TRBJ2-3; CDR3 length: 14; D gene: TRBD2; clone size: NA; CDR3 DNA: TGTGCCAGTAGTATGGGGGGGATGACAGATACGCAGTATTTT; CDR3 protein: CASSMGGMTDTQYF
V gene: TRBV6-6; J gene: TRBJ2-7; CDR3 length: 14; D gene: TRBD1; clone size: NA; CDR3 DNA: TGTGCCAGCAGACCGGGACAGATTTCCTACGAGCAGTACTTC; CDR3 protein: CASRPGQISYEQYF
V gene: TRBV5-1; J gene: TRBJ2-7; CDR3 length: 18; D gene: TRBD2; clone size: NA; CDR3 DNA: TGCGCCAGCAGCATGGCGGGACTAGCGGGAGTGATCACCTACGAGCAGTACTTC; CDR3 protein: CASSMAGLAGVITYEQYF
V gene: TRBV5-4; J gene: TRBJ1-6; CDR3 length: 14; D gene: NA; clone size: NA; CDR3 DNA: TGTGCCAGCAGCTGGTGGTCCTTGGATTCACCCCTCCACTTT; CDR3 protein: CASSWWSLDSPLHF
V gene: TRBV5-1; J gene: TRBJ1-1; CDR3 length: 14; D gene: NA; clone size: NA; CDR3 DNA: TGCGCCAGCAGCTTGGGTTTTATGAACACTGAAGCTTTCTTT; CDR3 protein: CASSLGFMNTEAFF
V gene: TRBV7-2; J gene: TRBJ2-7; CDR3 length: 15; D gene: TRBD1; clone size: NA; CDR3 DNA: TGTGCCAGCAGCGAAGACAGGGGATTTTCCTACGAGCAGTACTTC; CDR3 protein: CASSEDRGFSYEQYF
V gene: TRBV28; J gene: TRBJ1-1; CDR3 length: 11; D gene: NA; clone size: NA; CDR3 DNA: TGTGCCAGCAGTGCCGGCCCCGCAGCTTTCTTT; CDR3 protein: CASSAGPAAFF